This T cell receptor beta chain derives from a study of PD-1 blockade in classical Hodgkin lymphoma. Data came from immunoSEQ multiplex PCR; TCRdb stores just in-frame clones and leaves some out. The sample lists approximately 50,000 clones, around 67% occurring once. In every patient, relapse followed autologous stem cell transplantation, while exposure to brentuximab vedotin differed. Best response was recorded as complete response, partial response or progressive disease. Trimming took 0 bases from V and 3 from J; bases not matched to a gene: 4. CDR3 length: 16 residues. Germline V CDR1 and CDR2: LNHDA, SQIVND (reference sequence).

V gene TRBV19 combines with J gene TRBJ2-7; 11 nucleotides agree with TRBD2. The input for sequencing was peripheral blood mononuclear cells (PBMCs), taken before the second cycle of nivolumab. The sequence was obtained from a human donor with classical Hodgkin lymphoma. DNA for the CDR3: TGTGCCAGTAGTATAGAGGAGACTAGCGGGATCTACGAGCAGTACTTC. Its translation: CASSIEETSGIYEQYF.